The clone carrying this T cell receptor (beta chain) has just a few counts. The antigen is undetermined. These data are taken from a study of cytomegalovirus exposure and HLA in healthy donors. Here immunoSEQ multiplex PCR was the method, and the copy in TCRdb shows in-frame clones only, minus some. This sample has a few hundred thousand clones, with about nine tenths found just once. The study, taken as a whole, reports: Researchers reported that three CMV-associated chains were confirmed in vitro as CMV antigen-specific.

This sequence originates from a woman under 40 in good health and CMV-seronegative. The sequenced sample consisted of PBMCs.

CDR3 bases: TGCAGCGCCGAAGGGACAAGCCACGAGCAGTACTTC. Translated, it gives CSAEGTSHEQYF. The chain employs TRBV29-1 and TRBJ2-7; tentatively, D is TRBD1 (6 bases). The CDR3 has 12 amino acids. V shed 7 bases and J shed 5 bases, with 15 bases lying between them. CDR1 is SQVTM and CDR2 is ANQGSEA in the germline V gene.